This TCR beta chain was profiled in a study of response to subunit inactivated influenza vaccine (dated by TCRdb to 2016 to 2019). Regarding the study in general: To follow how T cells responded to a trivalent subunit inactivated influenza vaccine, the researchers relied on deep quantitative profiling of the T cell receptor repertoire.

The method behind the library was RT-PCR. For sequencing, an Illumina HiSeq 2500 was employed. The public reads were reanalyzed by TCRdb: fastp trimming at Q25, MiXCR alignment, in-frame beta chains only. Merged by CDR3 protein, the rows form single entries marked with the most common genes and DNA. The sample table records under 500,000 distinct CDR3 sequences; approximately 11% of these occur just once. Roughly 12% of the sample is taken by the ten largest. This clonotype was seen many times. This receptor's antigen is unknown. No quality values exist for individual bases; no much larger clone is one base distant. Broad study findings and their caveats: According to the authors, only a limited number of new T cells may be recruited by each seasonal influenza vaccination.

The time point tag for this specimen amounts to: 45 days after influenza vaccine administration. The CDR3, cysteine through phenylalanine, is 15 amino acids long. The DNA shown is the 45-base CDR3, in frame from base 1. The germline V gene specifies MNHEY as CDR1 and SVGAGI as CDR2. V sheds 0 bases and J sheds 3 bases, leaving 12 bases between their ends. This clonotype originated in a man between 50 and 59 years old who received an inactivated influenza vaccine. Donor details come from another sample of the same person, matched by shared clones. The V and J segments used are TRBV6-5 and TRBJ2-7; perhaps TRBD2 is the D gene, with 6 bases matching. Source: PBMCs from blood, taken 40 to 50 days after vaccination. The DNA reads TGTGCCAGCAGTTACTCTTGGCTAGCGCTCTACGAGCAGTACTTC. Its protein product is CASSYSWLALYEQYF.